These 32 T cell receptor beta chains originate from one sample sequenced in a study of T cells in Graves' hyperthyroidism and ophthalmopathy. The CDR3 regions of TCR beta were amplified from RNA transcripts. With the HTBI primer set, the TCR CDR3 went through a first round of RT-PCR. In TCRdb, the multiplex PCR reads were re-called with MiXCR into one record per CDR3 protein. There are some 350,000 distinct CDR3 sequences in the sample; more than 15% occur only once, and around a quarter lies in the top ten. The sample comprised blood. The source is a young woman with Graves' hyperthyroidism that later progressed to Graves' ophthalmopathy.

The rearrangement joins TRBV19 to TRBJ1-5; no reliable D call. Germline assignment: CDR1 LNHDA and CDR2 SQIVND (reference sequence). The V and J ends lost 6 bases and 3 bases respectively, with 9 bases between them. CDR3 length: 13 residues. CDR3 sequence: CASSSTPNQPQHF. Written as DNA, the CDR3 is TGTGCCAGTAGCTCAACACCCAATCAGCCCCAGCATTTT.

The table lists this clonotype with many counts. This rearrangement joins TRBV20-1 to TRBJ2-3; TRBD2 matches 12 bases. This CDR3 contains 13 residues. Germline V gives CDR1 DFQATT, CDR2 SNEGSKA (reference sequence). With 4 bases clipped from V and 4 bases from J, the junction kept 0 bases outside the gene matches. For the CDR3, the DNA is TGCAGTGCTACTAGCGGGAGGGCAGATACGCAGTATTTT. Protein product: CSATSGRADTQYF.

This clonotype was seen ten or more times. The V and J genes are TRBV4-3 and TRBJ1-2; D is unclear. Deletions cut 1 base from V and 6 bases from J, with 18 bases between. The CDR3 runs 16 residues. Germline values: CDR1 LGHNA, CDR2 YSLEER. CDR3 in DNA: TGCGCCAGCAGCCAAGTCCGCAACTACGGGGAGGATGGCTACACCTTC. This codes for CASSQVRNYGEDGYTF.

This clonotype came up a few times. The chain carries TRBV7-8 and TRBJ2-7; a weak D match, TRBD1 (7 bases). V lost 0 bases to trimming and J lost 0 bases, with 12 bases between them. The germline gives CDR1 SGHVS, CDR2 FQNEAQ. This CDR3 has 16 residues. CDR3 loop: CASSLARDSYSYEQYF. CDR3 bases: TGTGCCAGCAGCTTAGCGCGGGACAGTTACTCCTACGAGCAGTACTTC. The full variable domain, completed using reference TRBV7-8 and TRBJ2-7, is GAGVSQSPRYKVAKRGQDVALRCDPISGHVSLFWYQQALGQGPEFLTYFQNEAQLDKSGLPSDRFFAERPEGSVSTLKIQRTQQEDSAVYLCASSLARDSYSYEQYFGPGTRLTVT.

There are a few counts of this clonotype. This rearrangement joins TRBV6-5 to TRBJ1-2; D gene unclear. The germline gives CDR1 MNHEY, CDR2 SVGAGI. The CDR3 covers 15 residues. V was shortened by 2 bases and J by 8 bases, with 18 bases between the two germline ends. The CDR3 is CASSYQDTWGYGYTF. DNA for the CDR3: TGTGCCAGCAGTTACCAAGATACTTGGGGTTACGGCTACACCTTC.

This clonotype occurred a few times. The rearrangement uses TRBV25-1 and TRBJ1-1; 8 bases are a match to TRBD1. The junction had 6 bases not matched to a gene; V was cut back by 6 bases and J by 0 bases. Germline lookup yields CDR1 MGHDK and CDR2 SYGVNS. The CDR3 is made up of 15 amino acids. CDR3 bases: TGTGCCAGCAGGCAGACAGGGGTTATGAACACTGAAGCTTTCTTT. Protein product: CASRQTGVMNTEAFF.

This clonotype occurred many times. The chain recombines TRBV2 with TRBJ2-5, with TRBD2 matching 13 bases. CDR3 size: 15 residues. The junction had 6 bases not matched to a gene; V was cut back by 6 bases and J by 5 bases. Germline loops: CDR1 SNHLY, CDR2 FYNNEI. CDR3 sequence reads: CASRTSGRATETQYF. DNA for the CDR3: TGTGCCAGCAGAACTAGCGGGAGGGCCACGGAGACCCAGTACTTC.

This clonotype showed up many times. J is TRBJ1-1 and V is TRBV20-1; 10 bases line up with TRBD1. Germline V CDR1 and CDR2: DFQATT, SNEGSKA (reference sequence). With V trimmed by 4 bases and J by 4 bases, 9 bases remained unmatched. This CDR3 is 15 amino acids long. Here the CDR3 DNA reads TGCAGTGCTACAATCCGGGACAGGGGTTTCACTGAAGCTTTCTTT. Amino acids: CSATIRDRGFTEAFF.

This clonotype was detected many times. V usage is TRBV28 and J usage is TRBJ2-1; no clear D. Trimming removed 2 bases from V and 7 bases from J, with 6 bases in between. This CDR3 has 12 residues. Germline assignment: CDR1 MDHEN and CDR2 SYDVKM. DNA of the CDR3: TGTGCCAGCAGTTTAAGGCCGAATGAGCAGTTCTTC. It is translated as CASSLRPNEQFF.

In this sample, this clonotype turned up a few times. The chain carries TRBV30 and TRBJ2-7; D is possibly TRBD2 (5 bases). The CDR3 totals 13 residues. Trimming took off 1 base at V and 1 base at J, with 8 bases between the two ends. CDR1 and CDR2 (germline): GTSNPN, SVGIG (reference sequence). This chain's CDR3 is CAWSGTLSYEQYF. As DNA, the CDR3 is TGTGCCTGGAGTGGGACTTTGTCCTACGAGCAGTACTTC.

This clonotype was seen ten or more times. The V call is TRBV29-1, the J call TRBJ2-5; 7 bases match TRBD1. In germline, CDR1 is SQVTM, CDR2 ANQGSEA. The CDR3 length is 17 residues. The V segment lost 1 base and the J segment 1 base; nucleotides outside the gene matches: 12. In DNA form, the CDR3 reads TGCAGCGTTGAAGTATTCGTCCGGGACAGCCTCCAAGAGACCCAGTACTTC. Translated, it gives CSVEVFVRDSLQETQYF.

In this sample, this clonotype turned up many times. The chain recombines TRBV7-9 with TRBJ2-3, with 7 positions matching TRBD1. Germline CDR1 reads SEHNR; CDR2 reads FQNEAQ (reference sequence). The V and J ends lost 4 bases and 2 bases, in that order; junction bases with no gene match: 12. CDR3 length: 17 residues. The CDR3 here is CASSSKQGTTLTDTQYF. For the CDR3, the DNA is TGTGCCAGCAGCTCGAAACAGGGGACGACACTCACAGATACGCAGTATTTT. The variable domain in full, completed from reference TRBV7-9 and TRBJ2-3, reads DTGVSQNPRHKITKRGQNVTFRCDPISEHNRLYWYRQTLGQGPEFLTYFQNEAQLEKSRLLSDRFSAERPKGSFSTLEIQRTEQGDSAMYLCASSSKQGTTLTDTQYFGPGTRLTVL.

On this clonotype: This could be a read error, since a much larger clone is one nucleotide away. The chain is built from TRBV2 and TRBJ2-7; 8 bases agree with TRBD1. Germline CDR1 and CDR2: SNHLY and FYNNEI. The V segment lost 3 bases and the J segment 7 bases; nucleotides outside the gene matches: 11. This CDR3 is built from 15 residues. The CDR3 nucleotides are TGTGCCAGCAGTGAGGCCGGACAGGGTCCCGGTGAGCAGTACTTC. Translated, it gives CASSEAGQGPGEQYF.

The chain links TRBV4-3 to TRBJ1-1, with 11 positions matching TRBD1. The CDR3 runs 17 residues. Germline CDR1 LGHNA, CDR2 YSLEER. The ends lost 4 bases at V and 4 bases at J; junction bases unmatched: 11. The CDR3 DNA sequence: TGCGCCAGCAGCCTCATCTGGACAGGGGGCTTCGGCACTGAAGCTTTCTTT. Protein sequence: CASSLIWTGGFGTEAFF.

The chain joins TRBV27 to TRBJ2-7, with 10 nucleotides matching TRBD2. The J segment lost 2 bases and the V segment lost 5 bases, leaving 3 bases of the junction unmatched. The CDR3 contains 14 residues. Germline V gene data show CDR1 as MNHEY and CDR2 as SMNVEV (reference sequence). CDR3 DNA: TGTGCCAGCAGTACTAGCGGGAAAACCTACGAGCAGTACTTC. It is translated as CASSTSGKTYEQYF.

This chain links TRBV19 with TRBJ1-2, with TRBD1 as a possible D gene (6 bases). Per the germline V gene, CDR1 is LNHDA and CDR2 is SQIVND (reference sequence). V lost 5 bases and J lost 0, with 13 bases in between. The CDR3 extends over 15 amino acids. CDR3 sequence (DNA): TGTGCCAGTAGTGCCGGACAGATAACTAACTATGGCTACACCTTC. It translates to CASSAGQITNYGYTF. The full variable domain, in which reference TRBV19 and TRBJ1-2 provide the parts outside the CDR3, is DGGITQSPKYLFRKEGQNVTLSCEQNLNHDAMYWYRQDPGQGLRLIYYSQIVNDFQKGDIAEGYSVSREKKESFPLTVTSAQKNPTAFYLCASSAGQITNYGYTFGSGTRLTVV.

V is TRBV18 and J is TRBJ2-5; no definite D call. Per germline, CDR1 KGHSH and CDR2 LQKENI. Trimming removed 2 bases at V and 0 bases at J, with 13 bases between. There are 16 residues in the CDR3. CDR3 in DNA: TGTGCCAGCTCACCAAGGGTAGCCAGGTACCAAGAGACCCAGTACTTC. It is translated as CASSPRVARYQETQYF.

A word on this clonotype: A read error may explain this, as a much larger clone is one base away. The chain carries TRBV5-1 and TRBJ1-4, with a possible D match to TRBD1 (6 bases). Trimming left V 4 bases short and J 5 bases short, with 12 bases between. Germline V CDR1 and CDR2: SGHRS, YFSETQ. The CDR3 length is 14 residues. Here the CDR3 DNA reads TGCGCCAGCAGCCAGGACAGCATAAATGAAAAACTGTTTTTT. Translation: CASSQDSINEKLFF. Full variable domain (missing parts from reference TRBV5-1 and TRBJ1-4): KAGVTQTPRYLIKTRGQQVTLSCSPISGHRSVSWYQQTPGQGLQFLFEYFSETQRNKGNFPGRFSGRQFSNSRSEMNVSTLELGDSALYLCASSQDSINEKLFFGSGTQLSVL.

This chain connects TRBV20-1 to TRBJ2-3, with D unresolved. CDR3 length: 15 amino acids. The germline V gene encodes CDR1 DFQATT and CDR2 SNEGSKA (reference sequence). Trimming shortened V by 0 bases and J by 7 bases, and 17 bases separated the two germline ends. CDR3 DNA: TGCAGTGCTAGAGATTACCACCGTGAAACTCATACGCAGTATTTT. Protein sequence: CSARDYHRETHTQYF.

The table lists this clonotype with a few counts. The chain has TRBV6-2 or TRBV6-3 and TRBJ2-5; D perhaps matches TRBD2 (7 bases). Trimming pared 8 bases from V and 5 bases from J, leaving 21 bases between. Germline assignment: CDR1 MNHEY and CDR2 SVGEGT. The CDR3 loop spans 15 amino acids. This chain's CDR3 is CASVSLRGAGETQYF. The CDR3 DNA sequence: TGTGCCAGCGTAAGCCTCCGGGGGGCAGGGGAGACCCAGTACTTC.

This chain connects TRBV18 to TRBJ2-7, with TRBD1 matching 7 bases. Germline V gives CDR1 KGHSH, CDR2 LQKENI. The ends lost 3 bases at V and 5 bases at J; junction bases unmatched: 10. The CDR3 length is 15 residues. The CDR3 protein is CASSPPGTEGNEQYF. CDR3 nucleotides: TGTGCCAGCTCACCCCCCGGGACAGAGGGTAACGAGCAGTACTTC.

The J gene is TRBJ1-5, the V gene TRBV19; D is unclear. The CDR3 extends over 15 amino acids. With 7 bases removed from V and 3 bases from J, the gap between germline ends came to 16 bases. Germline V lookup: CDR1 LNHDA, CDR2 SQIVND (reference sequence). CDR3 loop: CASKTVGIYNQPQHF. The CDR3 DNA follows: TGTGCCAGTAAAACCGTGGGTATATACAATCAGCCCCAGCATTTT.

This CDR3 reads CSASDRVAKNIQYF. In nucleotides, the CDR3 is TGCAGTGCTAGTGACAGGGTAGCCAAAAACATTCAGTACTTC. V and J are TRBV20-1 and TRBJ2-4, with 7 bases aligning to TRBD1. The trim removed 3 bases at V and 0 bases at J, leaving 2 bases unmatched. Germline-derived CDR1 and CDR2 are DFQATT and SNEGSKA (reference sequence). The CDR3 is made up of 14 amino acids.

This clonotype was observed at least ten times. The V and J genes are TRBV7-8 and TRBJ2-1; 11 positions match TRBD2. This CDR3 is built from 17 residues. With 0 bases clipped from V and 8 bases from J, the junction kept 9 bases outside the gene matches. CDR1 is SGHVS, CDR2 FQNEAQ, per germline. DNA for the CDR3: TGTGCCAGCAGCTTAGCGGGTCAACTAGCGGGAGCCCATGAGCAGTTCTTC. Its protein product is CASSLAGQLAGAHEQFF.

With respect to this clonotype: A much larger clone sits a single nucleotide away, making a read error possible. The chain has TRBV3-1 and TRBJ1-6; D unresolved. The germline V and J ends were trimmed by 4 bases and 4 bases, with 17 bases remaining between them. From germline, CDR1 is LGHDT and CDR2 YNNKEL (reference sequence). The CDR3 is 17 amino acids. DNA for the CDR3: TGTGCCAGCAGCCCGGACTCACCGAGACTTTATAATTCACCCCTCCACTTT. Residues: CASSPDSPRLYNSPLHF.

This clonotype was observed many times. CDR3 coding DNA: TGTGCCAGCAGTCGCGGTAATGAAAAACTGTTTTTT. This codes for CASSRGNEKLFF. The chain is built from TRBV27 and TRBJ1-4; D call uncertain. The V and J ends lost 5 bases and 4 bases respectively, with 5 bases between them. The CDR3 loop spans 12 amino acids. CDR1 is MNHEY and CDR2 is SMNVEV in the germline V gene (reference sequence). The variable domain in full, with the rest retrieved from reference TRBV27 and TRBJ1-4, is EAQVTQNPRYLITVTGKKLTVTCSQNMNHEYMSWYRQDPGLGLRQIYYSMNVEVTDKGDVPEGYKVSRKEKRNFPLILESPSPNQTSLYFCASSRGNEKLFFGSGTQLSVL.

This chain uses TRBV15 with TRBJ2-1; 14 nucleotides align to TRBD2. The V segment lost 2 bases and the J segment 3 bases; nucleotides outside the gene matches: 6. There are 18 residues in the CDR3. Germline V gene data show CDR1 as LNHNV and CDR2 as YYDKDF (reference sequence). The CDR3 region has the DNA TGTGCCACCAGCAGAAGGACTAGCGGGAGGTCCTACTACAATGAGCAGTTCTTC. It encodes CATSRRTSGRSYYNEQFF.

The V gene is TRBV4-3, the J gene TRBJ2-7, with 8 positions matching TRBD2. Germline CDR1 LGHNA, CDR2 YSLEER. The J segment lost 5 bases and the V segment lost 3 bases, leaving 15 bases of the junction unmatched. There are 17 residues in the CDR3. The CDR3 DNA reads TGCGCCAGCAGCCAGCAATTAAGTGGCGGGAGGACCCACGAGCAGTACTTC. Its protein product is CASSQQLSGGRTHEQYF.

Concerning this clonotype: A much more abundant neighbour one base away suggests this may be a read error. The J gene is TRBJ2-7, the V gene TRBV20-1; TRBD2 matches 13 bases. The CDR3 length is 16 residues. Per the germline V gene, CDR1 is DFQATT and CDR2 is SNEGSKA (reference sequence). For the CDR3, the DNA is TGCAGTGCTAGAGACCGGACTAGCGGGAGCTCCTACGGGCAGTACTTC. It encodes CSARDRTSGSSYGQYF.

This clonotype has just a few counts. The chain combines TRBV10-3 with TRBJ2-1, with D maybe TRBD2 (5 bases). CDR3 length: 18 residues. Per germline, CDR1 ENHRY and CDR2 SYGVKD. Trimming removed 2 bases from V and 0 bases from J, with 17 bases in between. CDR3 residues: CAISERAPLEASYNEQFF. As DNA, the CDR3 is TGTGCCATCAGTGAGAGGGCCCCACTAGAGGCCTCCTACAATGAGCAGTTCTTC.

This clonotype came up many times. V usage is TRBV6-5 and J usage is TRBJ2-2; D not certain. Trimming left V 2 bases short and J 0 bases short, with 7 bases between. Germline CDR1 reads MNHEY; CDR2 reads SVGAGI. CDR3 size: 15 residues. CDR3 protein: CASSYHHSNTGELFF. The CDR3 nucleotides read TGTGCCAGCAGTTACCACCACTCGAACACCGGGGAGCTGTTTTTT.

This clonotype appeared many times. The chain is built from TRBV13 and TRBJ1-2; 11 bases are a match to TRBD1. The length of the CDR3 is 16 residues. Germline V gene lookup returns CDR1 PRHDT and CDR2 FYEKMQ (reference sequence). Trimming cost V 1 base and J 4 bases; bases outside gene matches: 5. The CDR3, as DNA: TGTGCCAGCAGCTTAGCCGGGACAGGGGGTTCCTATGGCTACACCTTC. Amino acids: CASSLAGTGGSYGYTF.